Below are 9 T cell receptor beta chains sequenced from a single sample in a study of blood T cell repertoires in COVID-19 (dated by TCRdb to about 2020). The library was generated by the immunoSEQ multiplex PCR assay. TCRdb stores this immuneACCESS table with in-frame sequences only. Part of the clones is absent; in the studies checked, under half of the shortfall reflects unresolved V genes, and no reason is known for the rest. The sample table records 120,000 or so clones; 80% of these occur just once. The leading ten clones occupy around 25% of the sample. The specimen sequenced was peripheral blood. These receptors were collected from a human donor in a cohort sampled during active COVID-19.

The V and J genes are TRBV30 and TRBJ2-3; weak D call: TRBD1 (6 bases). The CDR3 runs 14 residues. Trimming removed 5 bases from V and 0 bases from J, with 12 bases in between. Germline-derived CDR1 and CDR2 are GTSNPN and SVGIG (reference sequence). The CDR3 nucleotides read TGTGCCTGGGGGGAAGGACAGAGCACAGATACGCAGTATTTT. The encoded protein is CAWGEGQSTDTQYF.

The chain uses TRBV6-5 and TRBJ1-2; TRBD1 aligns across 11 bases. Germline trimming cut 6 bases from V and 5 bases from J; bases unmatched to any gene: 5. The germline V gene has CDR1 MNHEY and CDR2 SVGAGI. The CDR3 is made up of 14 amino acids. The CDR3 DNA reads as TGTGCCAGCAGCAGGACAGGGGGCGCGTATGGCTACACCTTC. This sequence encodes CASSRTGGAYGYTF.

This chain connects TRBV3-1 (or the pseudogene TRBV3-2) to TRBJ2-1; 9 bases align to TRBD1. The V and J ends lost 0 bases and 9 bases, in that order; junction bases with no gene match: 12. CDR3 length: 17 amino acids. Per the germline V gene, CDR1 is LGHDT and CDR2 is YNNKEL (reference sequence). CDR3 amino acids: CASSQDLPGQGDREQFF. DNA for the CDR3: TGTGCCAGCAGCCAAGACTTGCCGGGACAGGGCGATCGTGAGCAGTTCTTC.

The rearrangement joins TRBV6-5 to TRBJ1-1; D unclear. The length of the CDR3 is 13 residues. The ends were cut back, 9 bases at V and 6 bases at J, with 17 bases in the middle. CDR1 and CDR2 (germline): MNHEY, SVGAGI. CDR3 bases: TGTGCCAGTTGGTCCGGAAGGAGGGCTGAAGCTTTCTTT. Its protein product is CASWSGRRAEAFF.

The chain combines TRBV7-9 with TRBJ2-1, with D maybe TRBD2 (5 bases). The CDR3 totals 15 residues. V lost 3 bases to trimming and J lost 0 bases, with 9 bases between them. Per germline, CDR1 SEHNR and CDR2 FQNEAQ (reference sequence). CDR3 nucleotide sequence: TGTGCCAGCAGCTTGAGCGGACTCTCCTACAATGAGCAGTTCTTC. Translation: CASSLSGLSYNEQFF.

V usage is TRBV9 and J usage is TRBJ2-2; TRBD2 matches 10 bases. The CDR3 totals 14 residues. The V segment lost 3 bases and the J segment 5 bases; nucleotides outside the gene matches: 1. CDR1 is SGDLS and CDR2 is YYNGEE in the germline V gene. CDR3 DNA: TGTGCCAGCAGCGGGACTAGCGGAACCGGGGAGCTGTTTTTT. Translating gives CASSGTSGTGELFF.

The gene calls are TRBV13 and TRBJ2-1, with a tentative D call TRBD2 (6 bases). Trimming left V 6 bases short and J 0 bases short, with 12 bases between. CDR1 and CDR2 (germline): PRHDT, FYEKMQ (reference sequence). The CDR3 runs to 15 residues. In DNA form, the CDR3 reads TGTGCCAGCAGAGTGAGCGGGTACTCCTACAATGAGCAGTTCTTC. It specifies CASRVSGYSYNEQFF.

The chain combines TRBV6-2 or TRBV6-3 with TRBJ2-1; a weak D match, TRBD1 (5 bases). Trimming pared 2 bases from V and 3 bases from J, leaving 20 bases between. This CDR3 has 18 residues. Per germline, CDR1 MNHEY and CDR2 SVGEGT. In DNA, the CDR3 is TGTGCCAGCAGTTACCCCCTTGGGGCAGGGAAAAACTACAATGAGCAGTTCTTC. Amino acids: CASSYPLGAGKNYNEQFF.

The rearrangement links TRBV7-2 to TRBJ2-2, with TRBD2 matching 13 bases. CDR3 size: 16 residues. Germline CDR1 is SGHTA and CDR2 is FQGNSA. V shed 5 bases, J shed 5 bases, and the junction held 5 bases outside the gene matches. The CDR3 is CASSQAGLAGTGELFF. As DNA, the CDR3 is TGTGCCAGCAGCCAAGCGGGACTAGCGGGGACCGGGGAGCTGTTTTTT.